This record looks at one TCR beta chain sequence and its context. These data belong to a study of cytomegalovirus exposure and HLA in healthy donors. The PCR employed 60 Vbeta primers together with 13 Jbeta primers. Measured with immunoSEQ multiplex PCR; TCRdb has only the in-frame clones, and not every one. This table holds under 100,000 clones, roughly two thirds found once. Sequencing input: PBMCs. The TCR originated in a woman between 45 and 65 years old in good health and CMV-seropositive.

The CDR3 nucleotides are TGTGCCAGCAGCTTGGGCCCATGGGGGACAGAGACTTCACCCCTCCACTTT. Its translation: CASSLGPWGTETSPLHF. This chain joins TRBV5-6 and TRBJ1-6; TRBD1 matches at 7 bases. Per germline, CDR1 SGHDT and CDR2 YYEEEE. After removal of 0 bases from V and 9 bases from J, the junction contained 12 bases not matched to a gene. The CDR3 is 17 residues long.